These 27 T cell receptor beta chains were sequenced from one sample in a study of blood T cell repertoires in COVID-19. Method: immunoSEQ multiplex PCR; TCRdb's copy keeps in-frame clones and lacks some. In the table there are roughly 410,000 clones, about 89% of which are singletons. Sequenced material: peripheral blood. The receptors originated from a woman aged 40 to 49 with COVID-19, enrolled during active disease.

This chain joins TRBV25-1 and TRBJ2-7; D perhaps matches TRBD2 (6 bases). The V end was cut by 5 bases, the J end by 2 bases, with 10 bases between. The V gene's germline CDR1 is MGHDK and CDR2 SYGVNS. The CDR3 is 13 amino acids. The CDR3 spells CASSRDLPYEQYF. CDR3 sequence (DNA): TGTGCCAGCAGTCGGGACTTACCCTACGAGCAGTACTTC.

The chain's CDR3 is CASSAATGGVWTDTQYF. The CDR3 nucleotides are TGTGCCAGCAGCGCCGCGACAGGGGGAGTCTGGACAGATACGCAGTATTTT. The V and J genes are TRBV5-4 and TRBJ2-3; 9 nucleotides agree with TRBD1. The V segment lost 4 bases and the J segment 3 bases; nucleotides outside the gene matches: 12. CDR1 SGHNT and CDR2 YYREEE come from the germline V gene (reference sequence). This CDR3 is 17 amino acids long. The full variable domain, its missing parts supplied by reference TRBV5-4 and TRBJ2-3, is ETGVTQSPTHLIKTRGQQVTLRCSSQSGHNTVSWYQQALGQGPQFIFQYYREEENGRGNFPPRFSGLQFPNYSSELNVNALELDDSALYLCASSAATGGVWTDTQYFGPGTRLTVL.

V is TRBV27 and J is TRBJ2-5, with 7 positions matching TRBD2. V lost 0 bases, J lost 5 bases, and 6 bases stayed unmatched. Per germline, CDR1 MNHEY and CDR2 SMNVEV (reference sequence). CDR3 size: 15 residues. The CDR3: CASSLSVGLVETQYF. The CDR3 DNA follows: TGTGCCAGCAGTTTATCTGTCGGACTAGTTGAGACCCAGTACTTC.

This chain joins TRBV6-2 or TRBV6-3 and TRBJ1-5, with TRBD1 matching over 7 bases. Germline lookup yields CDR1 MNHEY and CDR2 SVGEGT. Trimming at V came to 5 bases and at J to 0 bases, leaving 7 bases not matched to a gene. The CDR3 runs to 16 residues. DNA of the CDR3: TGTGCCAGCAGTCAAAGGGACAGTTATAGCAATCAGCCCCAGCATTTT. It codes for CASSQRDSYSNQPQHF.

This sequence joins TRBV7-6 and TRBJ1-2; TRBD1 aligns across 9 bases. The V gene's germline CDR1 is SGHVS and CDR2 FNYEAQ. The CDR3 runs 16 residues. The junction had 10 bases not matched to a gene; V was cut back by 4 bases and J by 4 bases. The CDR3, as DNA: TGTGCCAGCAGCTCAAGCCCGGGACAGGGAGGCTATGGCTACACCTTC. Translation gives CASSSSPGQGGYGYTF. Filled out from reference TRBV7-6 and TRBJ1-2, the complete variable domain reads GAGVSQSPRYKVTKRGQDVALRCDPISGHVSLYWYRQALGQGPEFLTYFNYEAQQDKSGLPNDRFSAERPEGSISTLTIQRTEQRDSAMYRCASSSSPGQGGYGYTFGSGTRLTVV.

The genes are TRBV5-1 and TRBJ1-2; 7 bases are shared with TRBD1. Germline V gives CDR1 SGHRS, CDR2 YFSETQ. This CDR3 region has 13 residues. With V trimmed by 4 bases and J by 6 bases, 6 bases remained unmatched. Here the CDR3 reads CASSQTGSHGYTF. For the CDR3, the DNA is TGCGCCAGCAGCCAGACAGGGTCACATGGCTACACCTTC.

The chain carries TRBV7-9 and TRBJ1-2; TRBD1 is a possible D gene (5 bases). The length of the CDR3 is 14 residues. Trimming shortened V by 5 bases and J by 2 bases, and 12 bases separated the two germline ends. Per the germline V gene, CDR1 is SEHNR and CDR2 is FQNEAQ (reference sequence). The CDR3 sequence is CASSPGHLNYGYTF. The DNA for the CDR3 is TGTGCCAGCAGCCCCGGACACTTAAACTATGGCTACACCTTC.

V and J are TRBV7-2 and TRBJ1-2; 11 positions match TRBD1. V lost 5 bases, J lost 4 bases, and 3 bases stayed unmatched. Germline CDR1 SGHTA, CDR2 FQGNSA. The CDR3 loop spans 14 amino acids. Here the CDR3 DNA reads TGTGCCAGCAGCCGGGACAGGGGGGTCTATGGCTACACCTTC. This gives the protein CASSRDRGVYGYTF.

The chain combines TRBV7-2 with TRBJ1-6; TRBD1 matches at 11 bases. The CDR3 contains 18 residues. V shed 4 bases and J 0 bases; nucleotides not matched to a gene: 5. The germline V gene has CDR1 SGHTA and CDR2 FQGNSA. CDR3 sequence: CASSSRDRGGSYNSPLHF. CDR3 sequence (DNA): TGTGCCAGCAGCTCACGGGACAGGGGGGGCTCCTATAATTCACCCCTCCACTTT.

In its sample, this clone was seen once. The chain has TRBV7-9 and TRBJ2-1; 8 bases are a match to TRBD2. Per germline, CDR1 SEHNR and CDR2 FQNEAQ (reference sequence). The junction had 9 bases not matched to a gene; V was cut back by 7 bases and J by 4 bases. The CDR3 contains 15 residues. In nucleotides, the CDR3 is TGTGCCAGCAACAAAGCGGGAGTTGTATACAATGAGCAGTTCTTC. Amino acid sequence: CASNKAGVVYNEQFF. The full variable domain, completed using reference TRBV7-9 and TRBJ2-1, is DTGVSQNPRHKITKRGQNVTFRCDPISEHNRLYWYRQTLGQGPEFLTYFQNEAQLEKSRLLSDRFSAERPKGSFSTLEIQRTEQGDSAMYLCASNKAGVVYNEQFFGPGTRLTVL.

The chain is built from TRBV3-1 (or the pseudogene TRBV3-2) and TRBJ2-7; the match to TRBD1 covers 12 bases. Losses at the gene ends were 2 bases for V and 5 bases for J; bases not matched to a gene: 10. CDR1 LGHDT and CDR2 YNNKEL come from the germline V gene (reference sequence). The CDR3 extends over 17 amino acids. The CDR3 spells CASSQQLGGQGAHEQYF. CDR3 coding DNA: TGTGCCAGCAGCCAACAACTGGGGGGACAGGGGGCCCACGAGCAGTACTTC.

The chain recombines TRBV6-1 with TRBJ2-3; weak D call: TRBD1 (5 bases). V dropped 3 bases and J dropped 3 bases, with 7 bases sitting between them. Looked up from germline, CDR1 is MNHNS and CDR2 is SASEGT. The CDR3 extends over 13 amino acids. CDR3 in amino acids: CASSDRETDTQYF. As DNA, the CDR3 is TGTGCCAGCAGTGACAGGGAAACAGATACGCAGTATTTT.

The chain recombines TRBV28 with TRBJ1-2; D might be TRBD1 (6 bases). The CDR3 has 15 residues. Between the trimmed V and J ends, which lost 5 bases and 4 bases, there was a span of 17 bases. Germline V CDR1 and CDR2: MDHEN, SYDVKM. DNA for the CDR3: TGTGCCAGCAGTATAACAGGGCGTATGGGCTATGGCTACACCTTC. It translates to CASSITGRMGYGYTF.

The chain uses TRBV27 and TRBJ1-6; 9 bases align to TRBD1. The germline CDR1 and CDR2 sequences are MNHEY and SMNVEV (reference sequence). The CDR3 runs to 15 residues. V lost 2 bases and J lost 10; bases outside the gene matches: 6. CDR3: CASSLIQGAISPLHF. CDR3 in DNA: TGTGCCAGCAGTTTAATACAGGGGGCGATCTCACCCCTCCACTTT.

J is TRBJ1-6 and V is TRBV2; TRBD1 might be the D (5 bases). The CDR3 runs to 14 residues. Trimming shortened V by 3 bases and J by 8 bases, and 11 bases separated the two germline ends. CDR1 and CDR2 from the germline V gene are SNHLY and FYNNEI. The CDR3 spells CASSDRSRDSPLHF. The CDR3 nucleotides read TGTGCCAGCAGTGATAGGTCCAGGGATTCACCCCTCCACTTT.

CDR3 sequence reads: CASSGEQGLRGYTF. CDR3 bases: TGCGCCAGCAGCGGTGAACAGGGTTTAAGAGGCTACACCTTC. This chain connects TRBV5-1 to TRBJ1-2; TRBD1 might be the D (6 bases). Germline-derived CDR1 and CDR2 are SGHRS and YFSETQ. Trimming removed 4 bases from V and 8 bases from J, with 18 bases in between. There are 14 residues in the CDR3.

This chain connects TRBV4-1 to TRBJ1-3; a possible D gene is TRBD1 (6 bases). The CDR3 has 17 amino acids. V lost 2 bases and J 0 bases, leaving 14 bases between the germline ends. Germline CDR1 is MGHRA and CDR2 is YSYEKL. The CDR3 is CASSQLDSYFSGNTIYF. The CDR3 nucleotides are TGCGCCAGCAGCCAATTGGACAGTTACTTCTCTGGAAACACCATATATTTT.

For the CDR3, the DNA is TGTGCCAGCAGATGGCGGAGCTCCTACAATGAGCAGTTCTTC. It codes for CASRWRSSYNEQFF. V and J are TRBV28 and TRBJ2-1; D is undetermined. This CDR3 has 14 residues. Germline values: CDR1 MDHEN, CDR2 SYDVKM. The V and J ends lost 6 bases and 0 bases respectively, with 9 bases between them.

The rearrangement links TRBV6-2 or TRBV6-3 to TRBJ1-4; D gene unclear. Germline V gene sequence: CDR1 MNHEY, CDR2 SVGEGT. Trimming removed 2 bases from V and 7 bases from J, with 23 bases in between. CDR3 length: 18 residues. For the CDR3, the DNA is TGTGCCAGCAGTTACATGGCCTCCGGGGTCTACCGAGGTGAAAAACTGTTTTTT. Its protein product is CASSYMASGVYRGEKLFF.

This chain links TRBV15 with TRBJ1-1; D is unresolved. The CDR3 is made up of 15 amino acids. Germline CDR1 reads LNHNV; CDR2 reads YYDKDF (reference sequence). V lost 3 bases to trimming and J lost 4 bases, with 15 bases between them. CDR3 in amino acids: CATSSDLRWSTEAFF. The CDR3 bases are TGTGCCACCAGCAGTGATCTTAGATGGAGCACTGAAGCTTTCTTT.

This clone occurred a few times. The V call is TRBV27, the J call TRBJ2-2, with D unresolved. Per the germline V gene, CDR1 is MNHEY and CDR2 is SMNVEV (reference sequence). The CDR3 is made up of 14 amino acids. The ends were cut back, 1 base at V and 4 bases at J, with 7 bases in the middle. CDR3 region: CASSLWAITGELFF. The CDR3 DNA is TGTGCCAGCAGTTTATGGGCGATCACCGGGGAGCTGTTTTTT.

The chain is built from TRBV7-9 and TRBJ1-2; D is perhaps TRBD1 (5 bases). CDR1 and CDR2 from the germline V gene are SEHNR and FQNEAQ (reference sequence). The CDR3 contains 14 residues. The V end was cut by 5 bases, the J end by 2 bases, with 12 bases between. CDR3 amino acids: CASSPVGGNYGYTF. The CDR3 nucleotides are TGTGCCAGCAGCCCCGTGGGGGGAAACTATGGCTACACCTTC.

The V call is TRBV7-3, the J call TRBJ2-3; D not resolved. Germline V gene sequence: CDR1 SGHTA, CDR2 FQGTGA. This CDR3 contains 14 residues. V was pared by 5 bases and J by 3 bases, with 12 bases between. CDR3 sequence (DNA): TGTGCCAGCAGCCCAGGAAGGATGACAGATACGCAGTATTTT. It specifies CASSPGRMTDTQYF.

Here the CDR3 reads CASSLTGTNTIYF. Here the CDR3 DNA reads TGTGCCAGCAGTTTAACAGGGACCAACACCATATATTTT. V and J are TRBV12-3 or TRBV12-4 and TRBJ1-3; TRBD1 might be the D (6 bases). The CDR3 loop spans 13 amino acids. The V gene lost 2 bases and the J gene lost 7 bases, with 9 bases spanning the gap.

The table lists this clone with a count of one. The chain carries TRBV30 and TRBJ1-2; TRBD1 agrees at 7 bases. Germline trimming cut 8 bases from V and 7 bases from J; bases unmatched to any gene: 10. This CDR3 contains 12 residues. CDR1 GTSNPN and CDR2 SVGIG come from the germline V gene (reference sequence). In nucleotides, the CDR3 is TGTGCCCTAGAAAACAGGGGAAGTGGCTACACCTTC. Its protein product is CALENRGSGYTF.

The chain uses TRBV11-2 and TRBJ1-3; D ambiguous. CDR3 length: 17 residues. V was shortened by 5 bases and J by 0 bases, with 17 bases between the two germline ends. CDR1 is SGHAT, CDR2 FQNNGV, per germline. CDR3 sequence reads: CASSRFIATDSGNTIYF. The DNA for the CDR3 is TGTGCCAGCAGCCGGTTTATTGCTACCGACTCTGGAAACACCATATATTTT.

V and J are TRBV28 and TRBJ2-5, with a tentative D call TRBD1 (6 bases). The germline gives CDR1 MDHEN, CDR2 SYDVKM. Deletions cut 3 bases from V and 1 base from J, with 9 bases between. The CDR3 covers 14 residues. CDR3 nucleotides: TGTGCCAGCAGTTTGAACAGGGTCCAAGAGACCCAGTACTTC. Its protein is CASSLNRVQETQYF.